This T cell receptor (beta chain) was recorded in a study of Tregs in tolerant kidney transplant recipients. Across the whole study: The nonmyeloablative bone marrow transplants came from related graft donors, with transient mixed chimerism.

TCRdb keeps only in-frame clones here, not all; method: immunoSEQ multiplex PCR. The sample carries roughly 66,000 clones, roughly 92% recorded once. Unstimulated regulatory T cells (CD4+CD25+CD127-), CD4+CD25- non-regulatory cells, CD4 and CD8 cells were FACS-sorted from thawed PBMCs. This sequence was found in a human donor who received a combined kidney and bone marrow transplant. The sequences come from CD8+ T cells from blood, collected before the transplant.

This CDR3 reads CASSPLTSEEAVEQYF. The CDR3 bases are TGTGCCAGCTCACCACTGACGAGCGAGGAAGCGGTCGAGCAGTACTTC. The V gene is TRBV18, the J gene TRBJ2-7, with D possibly being TRBD2 (5 bases). V shed 1 base and J shed 6 bases, with 19 bases lying between them. Looked up from germline, CDR1 is KGHSH and CDR2 is LQKENI. The CDR3 loop spans 16 amino acids.